The TCR beta chain described here comes from a study of shared clonotypes between healthy human individuals. As for the study in general: The plates for each donor numbered three CD4 naive, three CD4 memory, two CD8 naive and one CD8 memory. Study-level points and caveats: The study found approximately 5% of naive CD4 clonotypes shared across a handful of donors.

Here immunoSEQ multiplex PCR was the method, and the copy in TCRdb shows in-frame clones only, minus some. The table records nearly 2 million clones, about 94% of them present only once. The CDR3 extends over 17 amino acids. In germline, CDR1 is SGHRS, CDR2 YFSETQ. With 3 bases removed from V and 0 bases from J, the gap between germline ends came to 19 bases. It was CD45RO-negative cells, positively selected for CCR7, that made up naive CD8 cells, with terminally differentiated effector memory CD45RA+ cells excluded. The study drew its donors from healthy HIV-negative adults without recent acute infections or vaccinations. On this clone itself: The antigen remains undetermined.

The V call is TRBV5-1, the J call TRBJ2-7; D unclear. The sample comprised naive CD8+ T cells sorted from blood. The receptor was derived from a man between 18 and 29 years old in good health. The CDR3 DNA reads as TGCGCCAGCAGCTACGGGCTACTCGATCTAAGCTCCTACGAGCAGTACTTC. Encoded protein: CASSYGLLDLSSYEQYF. Together with reference TRBV5-1 and TRBJ2-7, the CDR3 gives the full variable domain: KAGVTQTPRYLIKTRGQQVTLSCSPISGHRSVSWYQQTPGQGLQFLFEYFSETQRNKGNFPGRFSGRQFSNSRSEMNVSTLELGDSALYLCASSYGLLDLSSYEQYFGPGTRLTVT.